The 22 T cell receptor beta chains below come from one sample, sequenced in a study of identical twins. Each CDR3 protein is one row after TCRdb ran MiXCR on the 5' RACE reads. This table holds hundreds of thousands of distinct CDR3 sequences, approximately 20% found once. This sample was shared with a second study, whose subject was yellow fever vaccine responses in identical twins.

Input material: CD4+ T cells sorted from blood. The receptors come from a woman aged 18-30 years in good health.

This clonotype was seen more than once but under ten times. The chain is built from TRBV2 and TRBJ2-1; D might be TRBD2 (6 bases). Germline lookup yields CDR1 SNHLY and CDR2 FYNNEI. This CDR3 is 15 amino acids long. Trimming took 3 bases from V and 0 from J, leaving 9 bases between them. The CDR3 coding sequence is TGTGCCAGCAGTGACCACGGGAGCTCCTACAATGAGCAGTTCTTC. Translation gives CASSDHGSSYNEQFF.

This chain joins TRBV11-2 and TRBJ2-1; perhaps TRBD2 as D (6 bases). Germline lookup yields CDR1 SGHAT and CDR2 FQNNGV. Trimming took off 6 bases at V and 8 bases at J, with 17 bases between the two ends. The CDR3 is made up of 14 amino acids. The DNA for the CDR3 is TGTGCCAGCAGGCTGACTAGTATGGTGTATGAGCAGTTCTTC. Translating it yields CASRLTSMVYEQFF.

This rearrangement joins TRBV24-1 to TRBJ2-3; 8 nucleotides align to TRBD1. Germline-derived CDR1 and CDR2 are KGHDR and SFDVKD. The CDR3 loop spans 17 amino acids. With 3 bases clipped from V and 5 bases from J, the junction kept 12 bases outside the gene matches. The CDR3 sequence is CATSDPPQGAPGDTQYF. DNA of the CDR3: TGTGCCACCAGTGATCCACCCCAGGGGGCGCCGGGAGATACGCAGTATTTT.

The chain joins TRBV7-9 to TRBJ1-5; D perhaps matches TRBD1 (5 bases). In germline, CDR1 is SEHNR, CDR2 FQNEAQ (reference sequence). The CDR3 runs to 14 residues. Trimming removed 5 bases from V and 4 bases from J, with 12 bases in between. The CDR3 sequence: CASSPKTENQPQHF. The CDR3 DNA is TGTGCCAGCAGCCCAAAGACAGAAAATCAGCCCCAGCATTTT.

The genes are TRBV7-9 and TRBJ2-3; the D is unclear. Germline V CDR1 and CDR2: SEHNR, FQNEAQ (reference sequence). The ends were cut back, 4 bases at V and 0 bases at J, with 11 bases in the middle. The CDR3 covers 15 residues. The CDR3 bases are TGTGCCAGCAGCTCTTCTCCCCCTAGCACAGATACGCAGTATTTT. This sequence encodes CASSSSPPSTDTQYF.

The J gene is TRBJ1-5, the V gene TRBV3-1, with D unclear. V gave up 2 bases and J gave up 3 bases, with 5 bases separating them. Germline-derived CDR1 and CDR2 are LGHDT and YNNKEL (reference sequence). The CDR3 is 13 amino acids. CDR3 in amino acids: CASSQQLNQPQHF. The CDR3, as DNA: TGTGCCAGCAGCCAACAACTCAATCAGCCCCAGCATTTT.

In DNA form, the CDR3 reads TGTGCCAGCAGTTCCTCAGGGGCAGGTGAAAAACTGTTTTTT. Protein sequence: CASSSSGAGEKLFF. This chain joins TRBV27 and TRBJ1-4, with D perhaps TRBD1 (6 bases). The V end lost 4 bases, the J end lost 7 bases, and 13 bases lay between the germline ends. Germline CDR1 and CDR2: MNHEY and SMNVEV (reference sequence). This CDR3 is built from 14 residues.

This CDR3 is CACSYEQYV. The CDR3 DNA reads TGTGCCTGCTCATACGAGCAGTACGTC. This chain uses TRBV21-1 with TRBJ2-7. TRBV21-1 is termed a pseudogene. This CDR3 has 9 amino acids.

The sample holds a few counts of this clonotype. The rearrangement links TRBV7-2 to TRBJ2-2, with 7 bases aligning to TRBD2. The V and J ends lost 4 bases and 8 bases, in that order; junction bases with no gene match: 10. The CDR3 covers 15 residues. Germline V lookup: CDR1 SGHTA, CDR2 FQGNSA. CDR3 in amino acids: CASSWERGIGGELFF. Written as DNA, the CDR3 is TGTGCCAGCAGCTGGGAGCGGGGAATAGGAGGGGAGCTGTTTTTT.

V gene TRBV14 combines with J gene TRBJ1-1; D not resolved. This CDR3 comprises 16 residues. Germline CDR1 is SGHDN and CDR2 is FVKESK. Trimming pared 1 base from V and 5 bases from J, leaving 17 bases between. The CDR3 DNA is TGTGCCAGCAGCCAAGGACCCTGGAGAGGGAGTACTGAAGCTTTCTTT. Translating gives CASSQGPWRGSTEAFF.

In its sample, this clonotype was seen a few times. This chain connects TRBV20-1 to TRBJ2-1; weak D call: TRBD2 (6 bases). Trimming removed 2 bases at V and 0 bases at J, with 14 bases between. The CDR3 spans 16 residues. The germline gives CDR1 DFQATT, CDR2 SNEGSKA (reference sequence). The CDR3 region has the DNA TGCAGTGCTAGAATCCCGGGACTCCTCTCCTACAATGAGCAGTTCTTC. Translated, it gives CSARIPGLLSYNEQFF.

This chain uses TRBV27 with TRBJ2-1, with TRBD1 matching 7 bases. CDR1 is MNHEY and CDR2 is SMNVEV in the germline V gene (reference sequence). V was clipped by 5 bases and J by 0 bases; unmatched bases: 7. This CDR3 spans 16 amino acids. The CDR3 coding sequence is TGTGCCAGCAGTCAAAGACAGGGAGTCTCCTACAATGAGCAGTTCTTC. Translation gives CASSQRQGVSYNEQFF.

The V gene is TRBV2, the J gene TRBJ2-5; a weak D match, TRBD1 (6 bases). Trimming stripped 4 bases from V and 5 bases from J, with 17 bases between. Germline V gives CDR1 SNHLY, CDR2 FYNNEI. This CDR3 region has 15 residues. CDR3 coding DNA: TGTGCCAGCAGTGTCGGTCAGGGGCTGGGTGAGACCCAGTACTTC. Protein product: CASSVGQGLGETQYF. The complete variable domain, with remaining parts taken from reference TRBV2 and TRBJ2-5, reads EPEVTQTPSHQVTQMGQEVILRCVPISNHLYFYWYRQILGQKVEFLVSFYNNEISEKSEIFDDQFSVERPDGSNFTLKIRSTKLEDSAMYFCASSVGQGLGETQYFGPGTRLLVL.

The chain carries TRBV5-1 and TRBJ2-7; D possibly corresponds to TRBD2 (6 bases). The V and J ends lost 2 bases and 3 bases respectively, with 12 bases between them. Looked up from germline, CDR1 is SGHRS and CDR2 is YFSETQ. This CDR3 spans 14 amino acids. Written as DNA, the CDR3 is TGCGCCAGCAGCTTTGGAGATAGCGGCTACGAGCAGTACTTC. This codes for CASSFGDSGYEQYF.

V and J are TRBV7-6 and TRBJ2-1; D remains unclear. The CDR3 covers 12 residues. Germline V gene lookup returns CDR1 SGHVS and CDR2 FNYEAQ. Trimming took off 1 base at V and 9 bases at J, with 7 bases between the two ends. The CDR3 DNA is TGTGCCAGCAGCTTAGTTTTGGGTGAGCAGTTCTTC. It yields the protein CASSLVLGEQFF.

This clonotype was seen only a few times. The V call is TRBV5-6, the J call TRBJ2-7, with TRBD2 matching over 10 bases. CDR3 length equals 15 residues. The ends lost 2 bases at V and 1 base at J; junction bases unmatched: 3. Germline V gives CDR1 SGHDT, CDR2 YYEEEE. CDR3 region: CASSFPGLASYEQYF. In DNA form, the CDR3 reads TGTGCCAGCAGCTTTCCGGGACTAGCGTCCTACGAGCAGTACTTC.

This clonotype showed up just a few times. The chain has TRBV2 and TRBJ1-4; 7 positions match TRBD1. This CDR3 has 13 amino acids. Trimming took 6 bases from V and 7 from J; bases not matched to a gene: 5. Germline V lookup: CDR1 SNHLY, CDR2 FYNNEI. The CDR3 sequence: CASRGQLTEKLFF. The CDR3 region has the DNA TGTGCCAGCAGGGGACAGTTAACTGAAAAACTGTTTTTT.

CDR3 protein: CASSLWTVTPQHF. CDR3 sequence (DNA): TGTGCCAGCAGCCTCTGGACAGTAACGCCCCAGCATTTT. This chain joins TRBV3-1 and TRBJ1-5; maybe TRBD1 (6 bases). The V and J ends lost 4 bases and 9 bases respectively, with 13 bases between them. CDR1 LGHDT and CDR2 YNNKEL come from the germline V gene (reference sequence). This CDR3 contains 13 residues. The full variable domain, with the rest looked up from reference TRBV3-1 and TRBJ1-5, is DTAVSQTPKYLVTQMGNDKSIKCEQNLGHDTMYWYKQDSKKFLKIMFSYNNKELIINETVPNRFSPKSPDKAHLNLHINSLELGDSAVYFCASSLWTVTPQHFGDGTRLSIL.

The sample holds a few counts of this clonotype. The genes are TRBV6-1 and TRBJ1-1; D uncertain. The V gene's germline CDR1 is MNHNS and CDR2 SASEGT. The V end lost 7 bases, the J end lost 7 bases, and 19 bases lay between the germline ends. CDR3 length equals 14 residues. The CDR3 DNA sequence: TGTGCCAGCACCACTTCTTCATCGGTAGGTGAAGCTTTCTTT. Protein: CASTTSSSVGEAFF.

The gene calls are TRBV18 and TRBJ1-2; tentatively, D is TRBD1 (6 bases). This CDR3 is 13 amino acids long. The V and J ends lost 2 bases and 6 bases respectively, with 10 bases between them. Germline lookup yields CDR1 KGHSH and CDR2 LQKENI. This CDR3 is CASSPGNRDGYTF. The CDR3, as DNA: TGTGCCAGCTCACCAGGAAACAGGGATGGCTACACCTTC.

The chain carries TRBV4-1 and TRBJ2-5; TRBD2 matches 9 bases. Trimming took 0 bases from V and 1 from J; bases not matched to a gene: 3. This CDR3 is 16 amino acids long. Per germline, CDR1 MGHRA and CDR2 YSYEKL. CDR3 DNA sequence: TGCGCCAGCAGCCAAGATGTGCGGGGGGGCCAAGAGACCCAGTACTTC. Translation: CASSQDVRGGQETQYF.

A few counts support this clonotype. The rearrangement links TRBV2 to TRBJ2-2, with a possible D match to TRBD1 (5 bases). Germline loops: CDR1 SNHLY, CDR2 FYNNEI. Trimming cost V 2 bases and J 4 bases, with 14 bases left between them. The CDR3 has 16 residues. Here the CDR3 DNA reads TGTGCCAGCAGTGAATTTTCAGGGAAGATCACCGGGGAGCTGTTTTTT. Translation gives CASSEFSGKITGELFF.